The 18 T cell receptor beta chains reported below all come from one sample, sequenced in a study of shared clonotypes between healthy human individuals. Measured with immunoSEQ multiplex PCR; TCRdb has only the in-frame clones, and not every one. The data show 560,000 or so clones, 95% to 97% seen once. Naive CD8 cells lacked CD45RO, underwent positive selection for CCR7 and left out terminally differentiated effector memory CD45RA+ cells. Sample: naive CD8+ T cells sorted from blood. Receptors originate from a woman under 40 in good health.

The chain couples TRBV10-2 to TRBJ2-1, with D perhaps TRBD2 (7 bases). The CDR3 spans 14 residues. Deletions cut 11 bases from V and 4 bases from J, with 18 bases between. Per the germline V gene, CDR1 is WSHSY and CDR2 is SAAADI. In DNA, the CDR3 is TGCGCCCGGAGGGGGGGGGCGGAATACAATGAGCAGTTCTTC. Translation gives CARRGGAEYNEQFF.

The chain couples TRBV6-1 to TRBJ1-5, with TRBD1 identical over 7 bases. V shed 0 bases and J 4 bases; nucleotides not matched to a gene: 6. The CDR3 consists of 16 residues. Germline V gene sequence: CDR1 MNHNS, CDR2 SASEGT. In nucleotides, the CDR3 is TGTGCCAGCAGTGAAGCGCTCAGGGGGACTAATCAGCCCCAGCATTTT. This gives the protein CASSEALRGTNQPQHF.

The chain carries TRBV6-5 and TRBJ2-5; the D is unclear. The J call may not be correct, given that the DNA end is closer to TRBJ2-7. The CDR3 totals 13 residues. Germline V gives CDR1 MNHEY, CDR2 SVGAGI. This CDR3 is CASSPSWGSEQYF. DNA for the CDR3: TGTGCCAGCAGTCCCTCTTGGGGTTCCGAGCAGTACTTC.

CDR3 DNA sequence: TGCGCCAGCTCTAGTTCAGTCGGAGCCAAAAACATTCAGTACTTC. Its translation is CASSSSVGAKNIQYF. This chain uses TRBV5-1 with TRBJ2-4; no clear D gene. CDR1 and CDR2 from the germline V gene are SGHRS and YFSETQ. The V and J ends lost 7 bases and 0 bases respectively, with 14 bases between them. The CDR3 runs 15 residues. Full variable domain (outside the CDR3, taken from reference TRBV5-1 and TRBJ2-4): KAGVTQTPRYLIKTRGQQVTLSCSPISGHRSVSWYQQTPGQGLQFLFEYFSETQRNKGNFPGRFSGRQFSNSRSEMNVSTLELGDSALYLCASSSSVGAKNIQYFGAGTRLSVL.

The chain couples TRBV5-4 to TRBJ1-4, with a weak D call TRBD1 (6 bases). V dropped 0 bases and J dropped 3 bases, with 12 bases sitting between them. CDR3 size: 16 residues. Germline V gives CDR1 SGHNT, CDR2 YYREEE (reference sequence). CDR3 residues: CASSLDRDMANEKLFF. CDR3 nucleotides: TGTGCCAGCAGCTTGGACCGGGACATGGCTAATGAAAAACTGTTTTTT.

The V gene is TRBV7-9, the J gene TRBJ2-7; 7 bases match TRBD1. The CDR3 contains 15 residues. Germline V gene sequence: CDR1 SEHNR, CDR2 FQNEAQ (reference sequence). Unmatched junction bases numbered 15, after V lost 4 bases and J lost 9 bases. CDR3 sequence: CASSSDRDSRWRQYF. The CDR3 DNA sequence: TGTGCCAGCAGCTCGGACCGGGACAGTAGGTGGCGGCAGTACTTC. Full variable domain (outside the CDR3, taken from reference TRBV7-9 and TRBJ2-7): DTGVSQNPRHKITKRGQNVTFRCDPISEHNRLYWYRQTLGQGPEFLTYFQNEAQLEKSRLLSDRFSAERPKGSFSTLEIQRTEQGDSAMYLCASSSDRDSRWRQYFGPGTRLTVT.

Only one count was recorded for this clone. V and J are TRBV27 and TRBJ2-1; 10 positions match TRBD2. Trimming took 1 base from V and 6 from J; bases not matched to a gene: 12. CDR1 is MNHEY and CDR2 is SMNVEV in the germline V gene (reference sequence). CDR3 length equals 18 residues. CDR3 protein: CASSLFGLPSGSINEQFF. The CDR3 DNA reads TGTGCCAGCAGTTTATTTGGGTTGCCTAGCGGGAGTATCAATGAGCAGTTCTTC.

This sequence joins TRBV6-4 and TRBJ1-2; 8 nucleotides line up with TRBD1. The J segment lost 3 bases and the V segment lost 6 bases, leaving 12 bases of the junction unmatched. The CDR3 has 16 amino acids. Germline-derived CDR1 and CDR2 are MRHNA and SNTAGT. CDR3 sequence: CASRDITGTGDYGYTF. CDR3 DNA: TGTGCCAGCAGAGATATTACCGGGACAGGTGACTATGGCTACACCTTC.

For this clone: Other DNA sequences in the sample encode the same CDR3. J is TRBJ2-7 and V is TRBV27; D is unclear. The CDR3 extends over 13 amino acids. Deletions cut 2 bases from V and 1 base from J, with 6 bases between. Per germline, CDR1 MNHEY and CDR2 SMNVEV (reference sequence). The CDR3 here is CASSLGRSYEQYF. The CDR3 coding sequence is TGTGCCAGCAGTTTAGGTAGGTCCTACGAGCAGTACTTC.

The CDR3 sequence is CASSLIGSGTQYF. The CDR3, as DNA: TGTGCCAGCAGCTTAATCGGTTCGGGGACCCAGTACTTC. This chain uses TRBV7-8 with TRBJ2-5; D gene unclear. CDR1 SGHVS and CDR2 FQNEAQ come from the germline V gene. The V gene lost 2 bases and the J gene lost 7 bases, with 11 bases spanning the gap. The CDR3 has 13 residues.

This clone has only a few counts. This chain joins TRBV7-3 and TRBJ2-5; D may be TRBD2 (6 bases). The CDR3 spans 14 residues. Germline V gene sequence: CDR1 SGHTA, CDR2 FQGTGA. Trimming pared 1 base from V and 5 bases from J, leaving 11 bases between. The CDR3 is CASSLNPGRETQYF. In nucleotides, the CDR3 is TGTGCCAGCAGCTTAAACCCAGGGAGGGAGACCCAGTACTTC.

The genes are TRBV7-7 and TRBJ2-5, with 8 nucleotides matching TRBD1. V lost 1 base and J lost 5; bases outside the gene matches: 6. The CDR3 contains 15 residues. Germline loops: CDR1 SSHAT, CDR2 FNYEAQ (reference sequence). CDR3 sequence: CASSLGDRLGETQYF. CDR3 in DNA: TGTGCCAGCAGCTTAGGGGACAGGCTTGGGGAGACCCAGTACTTC.

The chain uses TRBV4-1 and TRBJ2-7; D possibly corresponds to TRBD1 (6 bases). Germline V lookup: CDR1 MGHRA, CDR2 YSYEKL. This CDR3 comprises 15 residues. Trimming stripped 1 base from V and 3 bases from J, with 13 bases between. The chain's CDR3 is CASSQAPGQNYEQYF. The CDR3 DNA follows: TGCGCCAGCAGCCAAGCCCCGGGACAAAACTACGAGCAGTACTTC.

A single count supports this clone. This chain connects TRBV4-1 to TRBJ2-7; D remains ambiguous. Trimming left V 2 bases short and J 3 bases short, with 23 bases between. This CDR3 is built from 18 residues. Germline CDR1 reads MGHRA; CDR2 reads YSYEKL. The CDR3: CASSQLNTAAGVLYEQYF. The CDR3 nucleotides are TGCGCCAGCAGCCAATTAAACACCGCGGCAGGTGTCCTCTACGAGCAGTACTTC.

This rearrangement joins TRBV19 to TRBJ2-4; perhaps D is TRBD1 or TRBD2 (5 bases each). Trimming took off 9 bases at V and 5 bases at J, with 14 bases between the two ends. The germline V gene has CDR1 LNHDA and CDR2 SQIVND (reference sequence). There are 13 residues in the CDR3. The CDR3 sequence is CASESRDENIQYF. The CDR3, as DNA: TGTGCCAGCGAGAGCCGGGACGAAAACATTCAGTACTTC.

CDR3 residues: CASSYSVRGELFF. CDR3 nucleotides: TGTGCCAGCAGTTACTCAGTGCGCGGGGAGCTGTTTTTT. J is TRBJ2-2 and V is TRBV6-5; no clear D gene. V dropped 0 bases and J dropped 7 bases, with 6 bases sitting between them. Per the germline V gene, CDR1 is MNHEY and CDR2 is SVGAGI. The CDR3 extends over 13 amino acids.

The chain is built from TRBV29-1 and TRBJ2-2; possibly TRBD2 for D (5 bases). V was clipped by 3 bases and J by 6 bases, with 11 bases between them. This CDR3 region has 13 residues. Germline V gene data show CDR1 as SQVTM and CDR2 as ANQGSEA. For the CDR3, the DNA is TGCAGCGTTGAGGTGGGAGTCCCCGGGGAGCTGTTTTTT. It translates to CSVEVGVPGELFF.

This chain uses TRBV27 with TRBJ2-7; TRBD2 aligns across 13 bases. The junction had 6 bases not matched to a gene; V was cut back by 5 bases and J by 5 bases. The CDR3 length is 15 residues. CDR1 is MNHEY and CDR2 is SMNVEV in the germline V gene (reference sequence). The CDR3 loop is CASSAGTSGTNEQYF. The CDR3 nucleotides read TGTGCCAGCAGTGCCGGGACTAGCGGGACTAACGAGCAGTACTTC.